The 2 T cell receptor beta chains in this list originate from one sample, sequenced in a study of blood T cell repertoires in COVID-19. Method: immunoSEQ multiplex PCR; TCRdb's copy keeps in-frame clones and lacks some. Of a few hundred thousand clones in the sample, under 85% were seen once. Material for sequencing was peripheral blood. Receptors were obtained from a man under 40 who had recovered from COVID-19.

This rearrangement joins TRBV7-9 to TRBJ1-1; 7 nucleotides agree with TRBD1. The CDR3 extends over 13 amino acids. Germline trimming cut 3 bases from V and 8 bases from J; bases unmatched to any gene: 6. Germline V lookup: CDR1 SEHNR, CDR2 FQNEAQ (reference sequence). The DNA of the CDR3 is TGTGCCAGCAGCTTTAGGACAGGAGTCGAAGCTTTCTTT. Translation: CASSFRTGVEAFF.

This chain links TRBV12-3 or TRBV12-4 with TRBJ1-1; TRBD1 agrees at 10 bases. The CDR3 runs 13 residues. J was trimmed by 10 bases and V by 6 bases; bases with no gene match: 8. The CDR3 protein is CASSKGQGIGAFF. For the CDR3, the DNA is TGTGCCAGCAGCAAGGGACAGGGGATTGGAGCTTTCTTT.